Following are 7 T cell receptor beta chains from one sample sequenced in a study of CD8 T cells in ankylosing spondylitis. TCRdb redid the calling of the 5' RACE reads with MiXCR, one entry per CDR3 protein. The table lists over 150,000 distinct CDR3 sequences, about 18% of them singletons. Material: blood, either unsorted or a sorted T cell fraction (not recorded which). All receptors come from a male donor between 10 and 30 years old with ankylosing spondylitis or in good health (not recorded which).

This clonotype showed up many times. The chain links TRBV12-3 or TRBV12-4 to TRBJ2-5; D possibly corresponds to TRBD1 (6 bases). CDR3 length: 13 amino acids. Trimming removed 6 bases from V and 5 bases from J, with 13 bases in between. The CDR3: CASRKTGRETQYF. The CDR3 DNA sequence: TGTGCCAGCAGAAAAACAGGGCGGGAGACCCAGTACTTC.

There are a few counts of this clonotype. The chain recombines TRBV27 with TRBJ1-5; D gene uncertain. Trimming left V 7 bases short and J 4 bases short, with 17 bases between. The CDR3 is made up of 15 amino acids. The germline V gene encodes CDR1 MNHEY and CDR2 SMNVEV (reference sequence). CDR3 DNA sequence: TGTGCCAGCAAGGAGACGGCAGCTATGAATCAGCCCCAGCATTTT. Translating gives CASKETAAMNQPQHF.

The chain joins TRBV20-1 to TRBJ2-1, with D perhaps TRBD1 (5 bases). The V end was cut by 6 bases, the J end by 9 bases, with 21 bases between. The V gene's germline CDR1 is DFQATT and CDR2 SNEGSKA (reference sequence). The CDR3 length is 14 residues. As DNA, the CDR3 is TGCAGTGCCCCAAAGGGCGGAGCCCAGGGTGAGCAGTTCTTC. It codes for CSAPKGGAQGEQFF.

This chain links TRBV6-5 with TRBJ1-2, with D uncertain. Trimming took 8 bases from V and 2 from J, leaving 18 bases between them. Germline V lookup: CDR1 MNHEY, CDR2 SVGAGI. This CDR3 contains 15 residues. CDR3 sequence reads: CASRAWAQTNYGYTF. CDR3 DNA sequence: TGTGCCAGCCGGGCGTGGGCCCAAACAAACTATGGCTACACCTTC.

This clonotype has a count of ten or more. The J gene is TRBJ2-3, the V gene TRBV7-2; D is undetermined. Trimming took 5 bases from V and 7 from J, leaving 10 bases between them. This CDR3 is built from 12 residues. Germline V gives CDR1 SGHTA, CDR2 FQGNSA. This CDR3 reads CASSLGPNTQYF. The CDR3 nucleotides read TGTGCCAGCAGCCTTGGCCCCAATACGCAGTATTTT.

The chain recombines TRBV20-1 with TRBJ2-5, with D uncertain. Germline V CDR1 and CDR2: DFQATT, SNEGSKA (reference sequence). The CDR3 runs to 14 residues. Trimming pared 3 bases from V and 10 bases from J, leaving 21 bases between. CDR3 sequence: CSASLAAYFGVQYF. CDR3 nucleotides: TGCAGTGCTAGTCTTGCGGCCTATTTTGGGGTCCAGTACTTC.

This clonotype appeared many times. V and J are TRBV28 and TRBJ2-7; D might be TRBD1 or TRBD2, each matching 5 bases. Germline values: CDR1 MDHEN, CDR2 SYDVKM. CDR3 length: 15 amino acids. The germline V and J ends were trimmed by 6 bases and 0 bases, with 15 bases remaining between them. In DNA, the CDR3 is TGTGCCAGCAGCCTAAGGGGACGGAGCTCCTACGAGCAGTACTTC. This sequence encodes CASSLRGRSSYEQYF.